The rows below give T cell receptor beta chains drawn from one sample of a study of blood T cells in healthy people across ages. A single record per CDR3 protein comes from TCRdb applying MiXCR to the 5' RACE reads. The table records 550,000 to 650,000 distinct CDR3 sequences, around 27% of them present only once. This same sample was also taken into another study, of T cells of mothers and their children.

The sequenced sample consisted of blood. These receptors all come from a boy aged 2 to 10 in good health. Both conserved end residues are part of each CDR3. Fields, in order: CDR3 protein, CDR3 DNA, V gene, J gene, D gene, clone size. The D gene is left open where the match is weak. Size is omitted from some rows. Given values are once, few, many or a class for expanded clones.

cdr3_aa: CASNRVRGDEQYF
cdr3_nt: TGTGCCAGCAACCGGGTGAGAGGGGACGAGCAGTACTTC
v_call: TRBV14
j_call: TRBJ2-7
d_call: .
clone_size: .

cdr3_aa: CASSLDPGGETQYF
cdr3_nt: TGTGCCAGCAGCTTGGATCCAGGAGGGGAGACCCAGTACTTC
v_call: TRBV5-4
j_call: TRBJ2-5
d_call: .
clone_size: many

cdr3_aa: CASSRSGLHSTDTQYF
cdr3_nt: TGTGCCAGTAGTCGGTCGGGACTCCATAGCACAGATACGCAGTATTTT
v_call: TRBV19
j_call: TRBJ2-3
d_call: .
clone_size: .

cdr3_aa: CAISPGTGGAGAFSTF
cdr3_nt: TGTGCCATCAGCCCCGGGACAGGGGGAGCGGGAGCCTTCTCCACCTTC
v_call: TRBV10-3
j_call: TRBJ1-2
d_call: TRBD1
clone_size: .

cdr3_aa: CAWSPGLTNTQYF
cdr3_nt: TGTGCCTGGAGCCCAGGACTAACTAATACGCAGTATTTT
v_call: TRBV30
j_call: TRBJ2-3
d_call: .
clone_size: few

cdr3_aa: CASSLSPGQGDTEAFF
cdr3_nt: TGTGCCAGCAGTTTAAGCCCCGGACAGGGGGATACTGAAGCTTTCTTT
v_call: TRBV12-3/TRBV12-4
j_call: TRBJ1-1
d_call: TRBD1
clone_size: few

cdr3_aa: CASSRSGGAGSYNEQFF
cdr3_nt: TGTGCCAGCAGCCGTAGCGGGGGGGCCGGGTCCTACAATGAGCAGTTCTTC
v_call: TRBV5-4
j_call: TRBJ2-1
d_call: TRBD2
clone_size: .

cdr3_aa: CASSFSVPGNTIYF
cdr3_nt: TGTGCCAGCAGCTTCAGTGTTCCTGGAAACACCATATATTTT
v_call: TRBV7-2
j_call: TRBJ1-3
d_call: .
clone_size: .

cdr3_aa: CASSYSVSGREQYF
cdr3_nt: TGTGCCAGCAGTTACTCGGTGTCTGGGCGCGAGCAGTACTTC
v_call: TRBV6-5
j_call: TRBJ2-7
d_call: .
clone_size: .

cdr3_aa: CAIERDSGDTQYF
cdr3_nt: TGTGCCATCGAACGGGACTCCGGAGATACGCAGTATTTT
v_call: TRBV10-3
j_call: TRBJ2-3
d_call: .
clone_size: .

cdr3_aa: CASSLPRDFQETQYF
cdr3_nt: TGTGCCAGCAGCTTACCACGGGACTTCCAAGAGACCCAGTACTTC
v_call: TRBV7-9
j_call: TRBJ2-5
d_call: .
clone_size: .

cdr3_aa: CASSFRDRVYALSGANVLTF
cdr3_nt: TGTGCCAGCAGCTTCCGAGACAGGGTTTATGCCCTCTCTGGGGCCAACGTCCTGACTTTC
v_call: TRBV7-8
j_call: TRBJ2-6
d_call: TRBD1
clone_size: .

cdr3_aa: CASSEETGASYEQYF
cdr3_nt: TGTGCCAGCAGTGAAGAGACAGGGGCCTCCTACGAGCAGTACTTT
v_call: TRBV2
j_call: TRBJ2-7
d_call: TRBD1
clone_size: .

cdr3_aa: CASSLGAWDPAGEQYF
cdr3_nt: TGTGCCAGCAGCTTAGGCGCCTGGGACCCTGCAGGCGAGCAGTACTTC
v_call: TRBV7-9
j_call: TRBJ2-7
d_call: .
clone_size: few

cdr3_aa: CASSQVGGTEAFF
cdr3_nt: TGTGCCAGCAGCCAAGTGGGGGGCACTGAAGCTTTCTTT
v_call: TRBV14
j_call: TRBJ1-1
d_call: .
clone_size: many

cdr3_aa: CASSFGLGTSDDQYF
cdr3_nt: TGTGCCAGCAGCTTTGGACTTGGGACTAGCGACGACCAGTACTTC
v_call: TRBV7-9
j_call: TRBJ2-5
d_call: TRBD2
clone_size: many

cdr3_aa: CAISERSRHRAGELFF
cdr3_nt: TGTGCCATCAGTGAACGGTCTAGGCATAGGGCCGGGGAGCTGTTTTTT
v_call: TRBV10-3
j_call: TRBJ2-2
d_call: .
clone_size: .

cdr3_aa: CASSVGHNQPQHF
cdr3_nt: TGTGCCAGCAGCGTAGGTCATAATCAGCCCCAGCATTTT
v_call: TRBV9
j_call: TRBJ1-5
d_call: .
clone_size: few

cdr3_aa: CASSPGDGGEKLFF
cdr3_nt: TGCGCCAGCAGCCCTGGCGATGGCGGTGAAAAACTGTTTTTT
v_call: TRBV5-1
j_call: TRBJ1-4
d_call: .
clone_size: .

cdr3_aa: CASRVKVRDGYTF
cdr3_nt: TGTGCCAGCAGAGTGAAGGTTAGAGATGGCTACACCTTC
v_call: TRBV2
j_call: TRBJ1-2
d_call: .
clone_size: .

cdr3_aa: CASRPGAANYGYTF
cdr3_nt: TGTGCCAGCAGGCCAGGGGCAGCTAACTATGGCTACACCTTC
v_call: TRBV27
j_call: TRBJ1-2
d_call: .
clone_size: few

cdr3_aa: CASSRRDRYEQYF
cdr3_nt: TGTGCCAGCAGTCGCCGGGACAGGTACGAGCAGTACTTC
v_call: TRBV27
j_call: TRBJ2-7
d_call: TRBD1
clone_size: few

cdr3_aa: CASSPGQGLSTF
cdr3_nt: TGTGCCAGCAGCCCGGGACAGGGCCTCTCCACCTTC
v_call: TRBV3-1
j_call: TRBJ1-2
d_call: TRBD1
clone_size: .

cdr3_aa: CSARDSGPSTDTQYF
cdr3_nt: TGCAGTGCTAGAGATAGCGGCCCCAGCACAGATACGCAGTATTTT
v_call: TRBV20-1
j_call: TRBJ2-3
d_call: .
clone_size: .

cdr3_aa: CASSDFGQDYYEQYF
cdr3_nt: TGTGCCAGCAGTGACTTCGGGCAGGACTACTACGAGCAGTACTTC
v_call: TRBV2
j_call: TRBJ2-7
d_call: .
clone_size: few

cdr3_aa: CASSPITSGAETQYF
cdr3_nt: TGTGCCAGCAGTCCGATAACTAGCGGCGCGGAGACCCAGTACTTC
v_call: TRBV28
j_call: TRBJ2-5
d_call: TRBD2
clone_size: once

cdr3_aa: CASLDRGLNTEAFF
cdr3_nt: TGTGCCAGCTTGGACAGGGGCTTGAACACTGAAGCTTTCTTT
v_call: TRBV6-1
j_call: TRBJ1-1
d_call: TRBD1
clone_size: .